What follows are 16 T cell receptor beta chains derived from one specimen sequenced in a study of CD8 T cells in Susac syndrome. Reverse transcription of roughly 0.45 to 1 ug RNA was carried out with random hexamers. TCRdb used MiXCR to reprocess the immunoSEQ multiplex PCR reads, holding one entry per CDR3 protein. Among 250,000 to 350,000 distinct CDR3 sequences listed, around 92% were seen once. The specimen was CD4+ T cells from PBMCs. These receptor sequences come from a human donor with multiple sclerosis.

The chain combines TRBV5-1 with TRBJ1-3; D is undetermined. From germline, CDR1 is SGHRS and CDR2 YFSETQ. V was cut by 0 bases and J by 0 bases, with 16 bases left in between. The CDR3 has 18 amino acids. In DNA form, the CDR3 reads TGCGCCAGCAGCTTGGTAGGCGGAACACGACACTCTGGAAACACCATATATTTT. Its protein is CASSLVGGTRHSGNTIYF.

V and J are TRBV3-1 and TRBJ1-1; the D gene is possibly TRBD1 (5 bases). This CDR3 has 16 amino acids. V was clipped by 6 bases and J by 1 base, with 18 bases between them. Germline values: CDR1 LGHDT, CDR2 YNNKEL (reference sequence). The CDR3 nucleotides read TGTGCCAGCAGTGACGGAGGCTCAGGGACGAACACTGAAGCTTTCTTT. It codes for CASSDGGSGTNTEAFF.

The chain has TRBV20-1 and TRBJ2-5; TRBD2 matches at 9 bases. V gave up 1 base and J gave up 6 bases; unmatched junction bases: 12. Per germline, CDR1 DFQATT and CDR2 SNEGSKA (reference sequence). The CDR3 spans 16 residues. Here the CDR3 DNA reads TGCAGTGCTAGAGGGGCAGTCGGGACTAGCCATCAGACCCAGTACTTC. This translates into CSARGAVGTSHQTQYF.

The chain carries TRBV7-9 and TRBJ2-2, with D uncertain. The CDR3 consists of 12 residues. The V gene lost 6 bases and the J gene lost 5 bases, with 7 bases spanning the gap. Germline CDR1 and CDR2: SEHNR and FQNEAQ (reference sequence). The CDR3 here is CASRPYTGELFF. The DNA for the CDR3 is TGTGCCAGCAGACCCTATACCGGGGAGCTGTTTTTT.

This clonotype was detected a few times. This rearrangement joins TRBV4-1 to TRBJ2-1; unclear D gene. Per germline, CDR1 MGHRA and CDR2 YSYEKL. The CDR3 sequence is 15 residues long. V lost 0 bases and J lost 5, with 11 bases in between. For the CDR3, the DNA is TGCGCCAGCAGCCAAGAGAACCGGGTTAACAATGAGCAGTTCTTC. It specifies CASSQENRVNNEQFF.

The count of this clonotype is one. The rearrangement links TRBV19 to TRBJ2-6; either TRBD1 or TRBD2 may supply D (5 bases each). CDR3 size: 17 residues. CDR1 LNHDA and CDR2 SQIVND come from the germline V gene (reference sequence). V shed 4 bases and J shed 2 bases, with 15 bases lying between them. The CDR3, as DNA: TGTGCCAGTAGTACAGGGACGGTTCTTCCTGGGGCCAACGTCCTGACTTTC. Translation: CASSTGTVLPGANVLTF. The full variable domain, rest sourced from reference TRBV19 and TRBJ2-6, is DGGITQSPKYLFRKEGQNVTLSCEQNLNHDAMYWYRQDPGQGLRLIYYSQIVNDFQKGDIAEGYSVSREKKESFPLTVTSAQKNPTAFYLCASSTGTVLPGANVLTFGAGSRLTVL.

The chain combines TRBV19 with TRBJ1-2, with TRBD1 as a possible D gene (5 bases). The CDR3 has 15 amino acids. Germline loops: CDR1 LNHDA, CDR2 SQIVND (reference sequence). V gave up 8 bases and J gave up 1 base, with 17 bases separating them. CDR3: CASRDGRRVNYGYTF. The DNA for the CDR3 is TGTGCCAGTCGGGACGGGAGAAGAGTTAACTATGGCTACACCTTC.

The chain uses TRBV18 and TRBJ1-2; TRBD1 matches 7 bases. Germline V gene lookup returns CDR1 KGHSH and CDR2 LQKENI. Unmatched junction bases numbered 4, after V lost 3 bases and J lost 3 bases. The CDR3 sequence is 14 residues long. The CDR3 is CASSPGQVDYGYTF. DNA of the CDR3: TGTGCCAGCTCACCCGGACAGGTTGACTATGGCTACACCTTC. Drawing the rest from reference TRBV18 and TRBJ1-2, the complete variable domain is NAGVMQNPRHLVRRRGQEARLRCSPMKGHSHVYWYRQLPEEGLKFMVYLQKENIIDESGMPKERFSAEFPKEGPSILRIQQVVRGDSAAYFCASSPGQVDYGYTFGSGTRLTVV.

A word on this clonotype: Its ends do not fully match the called genes, so a read error is possible. DNA of the CDR3: TGCGCCAGCAGCCAAGATATTAGCGATAATCGCGAGACCCAGCACTTC. The encoded protein is CASSQDISDNRETQHF. V is TRBV4-1 and J is TRBJ2-5, with D perhaps TRBD2 (5 bases). Germline V gives CDR1 MGHRA, CDR2 YSYEKL. The CDR3 spans 16 residues.

About this clonotype: One end of the junction does not line up with germline, which may come from a read error. This chain connects TRBV6-2 or TRBV6-3 to TRBJ2-3; TRBD2 matches 8 bases. The germline gives CDR1 MNHEY, CDR2 SVGEGT. The CDR3 covers 15 residues. The DNA of the CDR3 is TGTGCCAGCAGACCCAGCGGGAGCGACACACATACGCAGTATTTT. Protein product: CASRPSGSDTHTQYF.

The chain carries TRBV7-9 and TRBJ2-7; tentatively, D is TRBD1 (5 bases). This CDR3 spans 16 amino acids. The germline CDR1 and CDR2 sequences are SEHNR and FQNEAQ (reference sequence). V lost 4 bases, J lost 0 bases, and 16 bases lay in between. For the CDR3, the DNA is TGTGCCAGCAGCTCCGCCCAGGGAAGAATCTCCTACGAGCAGTACTTC. Amino acid sequence: CASSSAQGRISYEQYF.

This clonotype was detected once. The chain is built from TRBV19 and TRBJ1-2; D unclear. V lost 7 bases and J 6 bases, leaving 27 bases between the germline ends. CDR1 and CDR2 (germline): LNHDA, SQIVND (reference sequence). The CDR3 is 17 residues long. The CDR3, as DNA: TGTGCCAGTACCCCCCCTGCGCGGCCTCGCTATAGCCATGGCTACACCTTC. It codes for CASTPPARPRYSHGYTF.

The chain employs TRBV11-2 and TRBJ2-2; 8 bases agree with TRBD2. With 5 bases clipped from V and 6 bases from J, the junction kept 2 bases outside the gene matches. This CDR3 contains 13 residues. The germline CDR1 and CDR2 sequences are SGHAT and FQNNGV. CDR3 coding DNA: TGTGCCAGCAGCCCTAGCGGGTCCGGGGAGCTGTTTTTT. This sequence encodes CASSPSGSGELFF.

The chain uses TRBV5-4 and TRBJ2-1; D is unclear. The V gene lost 6 bases and the J gene lost 5 bases, with 6 bases spanning the gap. The germline gives CDR1 SGHNT, CDR2 YYREEE (reference sequence). The CDR3 totals 11 residues. The CDR3 sequence is CASNSDNEQFF. In DNA form, the CDR3 reads TGTGCCAGCAACTCGGACAATGAGCAGTTCTTC.

The chain is built from TRBV28 and TRBJ2-5; no clear D gene. The CDR3 sequence is 14 residues long. Germline CDR1 MDHEN, CDR2 SYDVKM. Trimming shortened V by 3 bases and J by 9 bases, and 17 bases separated the two germline ends. CDR3 region: CASSFLGSRQAQYF. The CDR3 DNA follows: TGTGCCAGCAGTTTCCTCGGAAGTCGTCAGGCCCAGTACTTC.

This clonotype was picked up one time. The chain has TRBV7-9 and TRBJ1-2; D gene ambiguous. Trimming removed 2 bases from V and 8 bases from J, with 12 bases in between. This CDR3 has 13 residues. The germline V gene encodes CDR1 SEHNR and CDR2 FQNEAQ (reference sequence). CDR3 sequence reads: CASSLLGSEGYTF. DNA for the CDR3: TGTGCCAGCAGCTTATTGGGGTCGGAAGGCTACACCTTC.